Listed below are T cell receptor beta chains from one sample, sequenced in a study of radiotherapy plus CTLA-4 blockade in lung cancer. TCRdb's copy holds only in-frame clones and misses some; the assay was immunoSEQ multiplex PCR. Among 75,000 or so clones listed, roughly 78% were seen once. Sequenced here: peripheral blood, sampled from a patient treated with radiotherapy plus ipilimumab. These receptors all come from a human donor with non-small cell lung cancer who had a complete response to radiotherapy plus ipilimumab. Both conserved end residues are part of each CDR3. Fields, in order: clone size, D gene, J gene, V gene, CDR3 DNA, CDR3 protein. D genes are given only for firm matches. Size is omitted from some rows. Given values are once, few, many or a class for expanded clones.

clone size: once; D gene: .; J gene: TRBJ2-3; V gene: TRBV18; CDR3 DNA: TGTGCCAGCTCACCACTCCCCCCCGGCCAGGGCACAGATACGCAGTATTTT; CDR3 protein: CASSPLPPGQGTDTQYF
clone size: .; D gene: .; J gene: TRBJ2-1; V gene: TRBV6-6; CDR3 DNA: TGTGCCAGCAGTCCCAGCGATGAGCAGTTCTTC; CDR3 protein: CASSPSDEQFF
clone size: .; D gene: .; J gene: TRBJ1-5; V gene: TRBV5-8; CDR3 DNA: TGTGCCAGCAGCTTGCCCACAGGTCCCCGGGGCAATCAGCCCCAGCATTTT; CDR3 protein: CASSLPTGPRGNQPQHF
clone size: .; D gene: TRBD1; J gene: TRBJ1-1; V gene: TRBV5-6; CDR3 DNA: TGTGCCAGCAGCTTACAGGGGTTGCGGAACACTGAAGCTTTCTTT; CDR3 protein: CASSLQGLRNTEAFF
clone size: .; D gene: TRBD2; J gene: TRBJ2-3; V gene: TRBV18; CDR3 DNA: TGTGCCAGCTCACCAGCTAGCGGGGTTTACTACACAGATACGCAGTATTTT; CDR3 protein: CASSPASGVYYTDTQYF
clone size: .; D gene: .; J gene: TRBJ1-1; V gene: TRBV4-3; CDR3 DNA: TGCGCCAGCAGCCAACAACAGGGACGGAACACTGAAGCTTTCTTT; CDR3 protein: CASSQQQGRNTEAFF
clone size: .; D gene: TRBD2; J gene: TRBJ2-1; V gene: TRBV28; CDR3 DNA: TGTGCCAGCAGTAATAGCGGGGGACCCTACAATGAGCAGTTCTTC; CDR3 protein: CASSNSGGPYNEQFF
clone size: .; D gene: .; J gene: TRBJ2-1; V gene: TRBV5-7; CDR3 DNA: TGTGCCAGCAGCTTGGAAATCGGCGGGACCCCGCACAATGAGCAGTTCTTC; CDR3 protein: CASSLEIGGTPHNEQFF
clone size: .; D gene: .; J gene: TRBJ1-1; V gene: TRBV18; CDR3 DNA: TGTGCCAGCTCACCACCATCTAGTTTGACAGCGAACACTGAAGCTTTCTTT; CDR3 protein: CASSPPSSLTANTEAFF
clone size: once; D gene: TRBD2; J gene: TRBJ2-3; V gene: TRBV5-6; CDR3 DNA: TGTGCCAGCAGCTTTACCCTAGCGGGGGCCACAGATACGCAGTATTTT; CDR3 protein: CASSFTLAGATDTQYF
clone size: .; D gene: .; J gene: TRBJ1-2; V gene: TRBV7-9; CDR3 DNA: TGTGCCAGCAGCTTAGCCCAGGGTTCCGGCTACACCTTC; CDR3 protein: CASSLAQGSGYTF
clone size: .; D gene: TRBD1; J gene: TRBJ1-1; V gene: TRBV4-3; CDR3 DNA: TGCGCCAGCAGCCAAGATAACGGACAGGGGGCGACTGAAGCTTTCTTT; CDR3 protein: CASSQDNGQGATEAFF
clone size: .; D gene: .; J gene: TRBJ2-1; V gene: TRBV9; CDR3 DNA: TGTGCCAGCAGCGTAGGGCAGTCCTACAATGAGCAGTTCTTC; CDR3 protein: CASSVGQSYNEQFF
clone size: .; D gene: .; J gene: TRBJ2-1; V gene: TRBV7-9; CDR3 DNA: TGTGCCAGCAGCTTAGCGCTACACAATGAGCAGTTCTTC; CDR3 protein: CASSLALHNEQFF
clone size: .; D gene: .; J gene: TRBJ1-3; V gene: TRBV11-2; CDR3 DNA: TGTGCCAGCGGGGGGGCGCCTGGAAACACCATATATTTT; CDR3 protein: CASGGAPGNTIYF
clone size: .; D gene: .; J gene: TRBJ1-5; V gene: TRBV4-1; CDR3 DNA: TGCGCCAGCAGCCAAGTGGGGGGGCGCGTAGAGCCCCAGCATTTT; CDR3 protein: CASSQVGGRVEPQHF
clone size: once; D gene: .; J gene: TRBJ1-1; V gene: TRBV6-1; CDR3 DNA: TGTGCCAGCAGTGAAGAAGAGGGGTATACAGACACTGAAGCTTTCTTT; CDR3 protein: CASSEEEGYTDTEAFF
clone size: .; D gene: .; J gene: TRBJ2-3; V gene: TRBV7-2; CDR3 DNA: TGTGCCAGCAGCTGGGTGGGAGATACGCAGTATTTT; CDR3 protein: CASSWVGDTQYF
clone size: few; D gene: TRBD2; J gene: TRBJ2-3; V gene: TRBV29-1; CDR3 DNA: TGCAGCGGCCTTTGGCTAGCGGGAATTGCAGATACGCAGTATTTT; CDR3 protein: CSGLWLAGIADTQYF
clone size: .; D gene: .; J gene: TRBJ2-1; V gene: TRBV5-1; CDR3 DNA: TGCGCCAGCAGCCCCAGGGGGGGGGACGTACAAGGCTACAATGAGCAGTTCTTC; CDR3 protein: CASSPRGGDVQGYNEQFF
clone size: few; D gene: TRBD1; J gene: TRBJ1-4; V gene: TRBV5-1; CDR3 DNA: TGCGCCAGCAGCCATACAGGGGCTTCAACTAATGAAAAACTGTTTTTT; CDR3 protein: CASSHTGASTNEKLFF
clone size: few; D gene: .; J gene: TRBJ1-5; V gene: TRBV4-1; CDR3 DNA: TGCGCCAGCAGTCCCAGGGAGACCCAGCCCCAGCATTTT; CDR3 protein: CASSPRETQPQHF
clone size: .; D gene: .; J gene: TRBJ1-2; V gene: TRBV15; CDR3 DNA: TGTGCCACCAGCAGTTACGGGCTGAACTATGGCTACACCTTC; CDR3 protein: CATSSYGLNYGYTF
clone size: .; D gene: .; J gene: TRBJ2-3; V gene: TRBV5-1; CDR3 DNA: TGCGCCAGCATGGGATCGACTAGCACAGATACGCAGTATTTT; CDR3 protein: CASMGSTSTDTQYF
clone size: once; D gene: TRBD1; J gene: TRBJ2-7; V gene: TRBV29-1; CDR3 DNA: TGCAGCGTTGGGACAGGCGAAATCTACGAGCAGTACTTC; CDR3 protein: CSVGTGEIYEQYF
clone size: .; D gene: .; J gene: TRBJ1-4; V gene: TRBV2; CDR3 DNA: TGTGCCAGCAGTGAATTTGAGGCGGCTAATGAAAAACTGTTTTTT; CDR3 protein: CASSEFEAANEKLFF
clone size: few; D gene: .; J gene: TRBJ1-1; V gene: TRBV7-9; CDR3 DNA: TGTGCCAGCAGCTTAGGAGGGCCTGAAGCTTTCTTT; CDR3 protein: CASSLGGPEAFF
clone size: .; D gene: .; J gene: TRBJ2-1; V gene: TRBV11-3; CDR3 DNA: TGTGCCAGCAGCTTGGCCGGGACAGGGGGTGGACTAGCGGACAATGAGCAGTTCTTC; CDR3 protein: CASSLAGTGGGLADNEQFF
clone size: .; D gene: .; J gene: TRBJ2-2; V gene: TRBV13; CDR3 DNA: TGTGCCAGCAGCTTACGGGGGTCCGGGGAGCTGTTTTTT; CDR3 protein: CASSLRGSGELFF
clone size: .; D gene: .; J gene: TRBJ1-4; V gene: TRBV4-1; CDR3 DNA: TGCGCCAGCAGCCGGGCGACTAATGAAAAACTGTTTTTT; CDR3 protein: CASSRATNEKLFF
clone size: few; D gene: .; J gene: TRBJ1-5; V gene: TRBV7-9; CDR3 DNA: TGTGCCAGCAGCTTCGTCGGTCAGCCCCAGCATTTT; CDR3 protein: CASSFVGQPQHF
clone size: .; D gene: .; J gene: TRBJ2-6; V gene: TRBV30; CDR3 DNA: TGTGCCTGGAGGGGCTCTGGGGCCAACGTCCTGACTTTC; CDR3 protein: CAWRGSGANVLTF
clone size: .; D gene: .; J gene: TRBJ2-2; V gene: TRBV30; CDR3 DNA: TGTGCCTGGAGCGACCGCAAAGTGGAGCTGTTTTTT; CDR3 protein: CAWSDRKVELFF
clone size: .; D gene: .; J gene: TRBJ2-1; V gene: TRBV6-6; CDR3 DNA: TGTGCCAGCAGATACCCGGACGGACGCTCCTACAATGAGCAGTTCTTC; CDR3 protein: CASRYPDGRSYNEQFF
clone size: .; D gene: .; J gene: TRBJ2-1; V gene: TRBV7-9; CDR3 DNA: TGTGCCAGCAGCTTAGCTAAAAGGACCGAGCCACGGTATGAGCAGTTCTTC; CDR3 protein: CASSLAKRTEPRYEQFF
clone size: .; D gene: TRBD2; J gene: TRBJ2-5; V gene: TRBV18; CDR3 DNA: TGTGCCAGCTCACCAATCCTATCGACTAGCGGAGAAGAGACCCAGTACTTC; CDR3 protein: CASSPILSTSGEETQYF
clone size: once; D gene: .; J gene: TRBJ2-7; V gene: TRBV29-1; CDR3 DNA: TGCAGCGTTGGTCTATTGCGTCGGGAGCAGTACTTC; CDR3 protein: CSVGLLRREQYF
clone size: .; D gene: .; J gene: TRBJ1-1; V gene: TRBV6-5; CDR3 DNA: TGTGCCAGCAGCTGGGGGCCTGAAGCTTTCTTT; CDR3 protein: CASSWGPEAFF
clone size: .; D gene: .; J gene: TRBJ1-2; V gene: TRBV19; CDR3 DNA: TGTGCCAGTATCTCTTCCGACAGAAACTATGGCTACACCTTC; CDR3 protein: CASISSDRNYGYTF
clone size: .; D gene: .; J gene: TRBJ1-1; V gene: TRBV6-6; CDR3 DNA: TGTGCCAGCAGTTACTCGGCGAACACTGAAGCTTTCTTT; CDR3 protein: CASSYSANTEAFF
clone size: .; D gene: TRBD2; J gene: TRBJ2-1; V gene: TRBV19; CDR3 DNA: TGTGCCAGTAGTCTCACCTCTAGCGGGGGCACGTTCTTC; CDR3 protein: CASSLTSSGGTFF
clone size: .; D gene: .; J gene: TRBJ2-7; V gene: TRBV6-5; CDR3 DNA: TGTGCCAGCAGTTCGGGCGCCTACGAGCAGTACTTC; CDR3 protein: CASSSGAYEQYF
clone size: .; D gene: .; J gene: TRBJ1-2; V gene: TRBV27; CDR3 DNA: TGTGCCAGCAGCCGGGGCCCGGAGCGGGGACTTAACTATGGCTACACCTTC; CDR3 protein: CASSRGPERGLNYGYTF
clone size: once; D gene: .; J gene: TRBJ1-1; V gene: TRBV7-9; CDR3 DNA: TGTGCCAGCAGCTTCACCACTGAAGCTTTCTTT; CDR3 protein: CASSFTTEAFF
clone size: .; D gene: .; J gene: TRBJ1-5; V gene: TRBV19; CDR3 DNA: TGTGCCAGTAGGACGGGGCGGCTGCCCCAGCATTTT; CDR3 protein: CASRTGRLPQHF
clone size: .; D gene: TRBD1; J gene: TRBJ1-5; V gene: TRBV6-1; CDR3 DNA: TGTGCCAGCAACTTAGACAGGGGCAATCAGCCCCAGCATTTT; CDR3 protein: CASNLDRGNQPQHF
clone size: few; D gene: .; J gene: TRBJ1-1; V gene: TRBV7-9; CDR3 DNA: TGTGCCAGCAGCTTAGCAAGGGCTGGGCCAGAAGCTTTCTTT; CDR3 protein: CASSLARAGPEAFF
clone size: .; D gene: .; J gene: TRBJ2-3; V gene: TRBV7-9; CDR3 DNA: TGTGCCAGCAGCCTAGAGACCAGGCAGTATTTT; CDR3 protein: CASSLETRQYF
clone size: few; D gene: .; J gene: TRBJ1-2; V gene: TRBV5-8; CDR3 DNA: TGTGCCAGCAGCTTGCAGGTTAACTATGGCTACACCTTC; CDR3 protein: CASSLQVNYGYTF
clone size: few; D gene: .; J gene: TRBJ1-4; V gene: TRBV18; CDR3 DNA: TGTGCCAGCTCACCATTAGGGAAGGGCGAAAAACTGTTTTTT; CDR3 protein: CASSPLGKGEKLFF
clone size: once; D gene: .; J gene: TRBJ1-4; V gene: TRBV18; CDR3 DNA: TGTGCCAGCTCACCATTCGCCTCAGGGGCAACTAATGAAAAACTGTTTTTT; CDR3 protein: CASSPFASGATNEKLFF
clone size: once; D gene: .; J gene: TRBJ2-5; V gene: TRBV5-4; CDR3 DNA: TGTGCCAGCAGCTTGAGTGGGGGCAAACAAGAGACCCAGTACTTC; CDR3 protein: CASSLSGGKQETQYF
clone size: .; D gene: TRBD1; J gene: TRBJ2-2; V gene: TRBV30; CDR3 DNA: TGTGCCTGGACTGGGACAGGGGTAACCGGGGAGCTGTTTTTT; CDR3 protein: CAWTGTGVTGELFF
clone size: .; D gene: TRBD1; J gene: TRBJ1-5; V gene: TRBV6-1; CDR3 DNA: TGTGCCGGACAGGGCGGTAGCAATCAGCCCCAGCATTTT; CDR3 protein: CAGQGGSNQPQHF
clone size: .; D gene: TRBD1; J gene: TRBJ1-1; V gene: TRBV5-1; CDR3 DNA: TGCGCCAGCAGCTTGGTGGCAGGGGGCACTGAAGCTTTCTTT; CDR3 protein: CASSLVAGGTEAFF
clone size: .; D gene: .; J gene: TRBJ2-7; V gene: TRBV15; CDR3 DNA: TGTGCCACCAGCAGAGGGGGGGCGCGCACCTACGAGCAGTACTTC; CDR3 protein: CATSRGGARTYEQYF
clone size: .; D gene: TRBD1; J gene: TRBJ1-4; V gene: TRBV7-6; CDR3 DNA: TGTGCCAGCAGCCTTGGGACAGGGAGAACTAATGAAAAACTGTTTTTT; CDR3 protein: CASSLGTGRTNEKLFF
clone size: .; D gene: .; J gene: TRBJ1-2; V gene: TRBV12-5; CDR3 DNA: TGTGCTAGTGGTTTGAGGTACGGCTACACCTTC; CDR3 protein: CASGLRYGYTF
clone size: .; D gene: .; J gene: TRBJ2-1; V gene: TRBV7-8; CDR3 DNA: TGTGCCAGCAGCTCCCACCCACAGAGCTCCTACAATGAGCAGTTCTTC; CDR3 protein: CASSSHPQSSYNEQFF